The 14 T cell receptor beta chains reported below all come from one sample, sequenced in a study of shared clonotypes between healthy human individuals. Repertoires were generated with immunoSEQ multiplex PCR, while TCRdb's copy carries only in-frame clones and drops some. The profile shows over 750,000 clones, 90% to 97% of them singletons. It was CD45RO-negative cells, positively selected for CCR7, that made up naive CD8 cells, with terminally differentiated effector memory CD45RA+ cells excluded. Sequencing used naive CD8+ T cells sorted from blood. These receptor sequences come from a man aged 25-45 years in good health.

The chain combines TRBV7-9 with TRBJ2-1, with 11 bases lining up with TRBD1. The ends lost 3 bases at V and 4 bases at J; junction bases unmatched: 2. The length of the CDR3 is 15 residues. Germline CDR1 SEHNR, CDR2 FQNEAQ (reference sequence). CDR3 bases: TGTGCCAGCAGCTTTGGACAGGGGGCATACAATGAGCAGTTCTTC. Amino acids: CASSFGQGAYNEQFF. Full variable domain (outside the CDR3, taken from reference TRBV7-9 and TRBJ2-1): DTGVSQNPRHKITKRGQNVTFRCDPISEHNRLYWYRQTLGQGPEFLTYFQNEAQLEKSRLLSDRFSAERPKGSFSTLEIQRTEQGDSAMYLCASSFGQGAYNEQFFGPGTRLTVL.

The gene calls are TRBV27 and TRBJ2-5, with D unresolved. The CDR3 runs 12 residues. V lost 8 bases and J lost 4, with 11 bases in between. CDR1 and CDR2 (germline): MNHEY, SMNVEV (reference sequence). The CDR3 sequence: CASGPIGETQYF. CDR3 coding DNA: TGTGCCAGCGGTCCTATAGGAGAGACCCAGTACTTC.

The CDR3 DNA reads TGCGCCAGCAGCCAAGATTTGAGAGGTCCCTACGAGCAGTACTTC. Translating it yields CASSQDLRGPYEQYF. The chain uses TRBV4-3 and TRBJ2-7, with unresolved D. Trimming left V 0 bases short and J 2 bases short, with 11 bases between. The CDR3 length is 15 residues. CDR1 and CDR2 (germline): LGHNA, YSLEER.

Concerning this clone: Other DNA sequences in this specimen translate into the identical CDR3. The chain uses TRBV9 and TRBJ2-7; D gene ambiguous. Germline CDR1 and CDR2: SGDLS and YYNGEE. The V gene lost 3 bases and the J gene lost 0 bases, with 10 bases spanning the gap. The CDR3 is 14 residues long. CDR3 amino acids: CASSGTVSSYEQYF. DNA of the CDR3: TGTGCCAGCAGCGGGACGGTAAGCTCCTACGAGCAGTACTTC.

The chain combines TRBV11-2 with TRBJ2-7, with a weak D call TRBD2 (6 bases). Germline V gene lookup returns CDR1 SGHAT and CDR2 FQNNGV. This CDR3 is 16 amino acids long. The V gene lost 6 bases and the J gene lost 6 bases, with 24 bases spanning the gap. This CDR3 reads CASRQASGDWSAEQYF. The CDR3 nucleotides are TGTGCCAGCAGACAAGCATCGGGGGATTGGTCGGCCGAGCAGTACTTC.

The rearrangement joins TRBV28 to TRBJ1-1; perhaps TRBD1 as D (5 bases). V shed 2 bases and J shed 3 bases, with 16 bases lying between them. Germline V gene sequence: CDR1 MDHEN, CDR2 SYDVKM. This CDR3 contains 16 residues. The CDR3: CASSLREAGFDTEAFF. CDR3 DNA: TGTGCCAGCAGTTTAAGGGAGGCAGGGTTTGACACTGAAGCTTTCTTT. Full variable domain (missing parts from reference TRBV28 and TRBJ1-1): DVKVTQSSRYLVKRTGEKVFLECVQDMDHENMFWYRQDPGLGLRLIYFSYDVKMKEKGDIPEGYSVSREKKERFSLILESASTNQTSMYLCASSLREAGFDTEAFFGQGTRLTVV.

The chain couples TRBV10-1 to TRBJ2-3, with TRBD1 matching 8 bases. This CDR3 contains 14 residues. Germline V CDR1 and CDR2: WNHNN, SYGVQD (reference sequence). J gave up 2 bases and V 3 bases, and 1 base lay outside the gene matches. This chain's CDR3 is CASSDRGLTDTQYF. DNA of the CDR3: TGCGCCAGCAGTGACAGGGGGCTCACAGATACGCAGTATTTT.

CDR3 sequence reads: CASSASTGDNEQFF. DNA for the CDR3: TGTGCCAGCAGCGCCTCCACAGGGGACAATGAGCAGTTCTTC. The chain has TRBV5-4 and TRBJ2-1; 7 nucleotides align to TRBD1. V shed 4 bases and J 5 bases; nucleotides not matched to a gene: 6. Germline V gives CDR1 SGHNT, CDR2 YYREEE (reference sequence). The CDR3 has 14 amino acids.

This chain connects TRBV2 to TRBJ2-5, with 10 bases fitting TRBD2. Germline V gene sequence: CDR1 SNHLY, CDR2 FYNNEI. This CDR3 is built from 15 residues. J was trimmed by 4 bases and V by 2 bases; bases with no gene match: 4. The CDR3 bases are TGTGCCAGCAGTGAAATGCTAGCGGGAGTAGAGACCCAGTACTTC. This encodes CASSEMLAGVETQYF. Full variable domain (outside the CDR3, taken from reference TRBV2 and TRBJ2-5): EPEVTQTPSHQVTQMGQEVILRCVPISNHLYFYWYRQILGQKVEFLVSFYNNEISEKSEIFDDQFSVERPDGSNFTLKIRSTKLEDSAMYFCASSEMLAGVETQYFGPGTRLLVL.

This chain uses TRBV27 with TRBJ2-7; D remains unclear. The CDR3 has 13 amino acids. CDR1 is MNHEY, CDR2 SMNVEV, per germline (reference sequence). Trimming shortened V by 8 bases and J by 0 bases, and 11 bases separated the two germline ends. This CDR3 is CASAELSSYEQYF. The CDR3 DNA follows: TGTGCCAGCGCCGAACTAAGCTCCTACGAGCAGTACTTC.

V usage is TRBV11-2 and J usage is TRBJ2-3, with 7 positions matching TRBD1. Germline assignment: CDR1 SGHAT and CDR2 FQNNGV. Trimming at V came to 6 bases and at J to 4 bases, leaving 4 bases not matched to a gene. The CDR3 extends over 13 amino acids. CDR3 sequence (DNA): TGTGCCAGCAGACACAGGGGCGCAGATACGCAGTATTTT. It yields the protein CASRHRGADTQYF.

The chain carries TRBV29-1 and TRBJ2-1, with D perhaps TRBD2 (5 bases). Looked up from germline, CDR1 is SQVTM and CDR2 is ANQGSEA. The V gene lost 0 bases and the J gene lost 3 bases, with 12 bases spanning the gap. The CDR3 extends over 15 amino acids. The CDR3 region is CSVEDSKTNYNEQFF. The CDR3 nucleotides are TGCAGCGTTGAAGATTCGAAGACTAACTACAATGAGCAGTTCTTC.

J is TRBJ2-2 and V is TRBV13, with 7 nucleotides matching TRBD2. In germline, CDR1 is PRHDT, CDR2 FYEKMQ (reference sequence). Germline trimming cut 3 bases from V and 1 base from J; bases unmatched to any gene: 8. The CDR3 sequence is 17 residues long. DNA of the CDR3: TGTGCCAGCAGCTTGGGGTGGGAGCGGGAGAACACCGGGGAGCTGTTTTTT. This codes for CASSLGWERENTGELFF.

The CDR3, as DNA: TGCAGCGTTGGTGTTCGGGATGGCTACACCTTC. Protein: CSVGVRDGYTF. The chain links TRBV29-1 to TRBJ1-2, with unresolved D. Trimming pared 4 bases from V and 6 bases from J, leaving 9 bases between. CDR3 length: 11 amino acids. Looked up from germline, CDR1 is SQVTM and CDR2 is ANQGSEA.